The 19 T cell receptor beta chains listed next were all sequenced from one sample in a study of Ad26.COV2.S vaccination and SARS-CoV-2 variants. Profiling relied on immunoSEQ multiplex PCR, and the TCRdb table lists in-frame clones only, not all of them. The repertoire holds about 480,000 clones, 87% seen once, with 9.5% to 15% in the top ten. Specified treatment: 19 received Ad26.COV2.S at low or high dose, single or two shots; roughly five received placebo; per-sample allocation not given. Vaccine and placebo recipients were sampled on day 63 after the first injection. The sample in question was peripheral blood, obtained in a trial of Ad26.COV2.S vaccine versus placebo. The receptors were sampled from a person aged 18-60 years who received the Ad26.COV2.S COVID-19 vaccine or a placebo.

J is TRBJ2-1 and V is TRBV7-2, with TRBD2 matching 13 bases. The length of the CDR3 is 17 residues. With 4 bases clipped from V and 10 bases from J, the junction kept 13 bases outside the gene matches. Germline CDR1 reads SGHTA; CDR2 reads FQGNSA. The chain's CDR3 is CASSSSVGTSGIGEQFF. In nucleotides, the CDR3 is TGTGCCAGCAGCTCCTCGGTCGGGACTAGCGGGATAGGGGAGCAGTTCTTC.

The V and J genes are TRBV6-2 or TRBV6-3 and TRBJ2-2; a weak D match, TRBD1 (5 bases). The CDR3 totals 16 residues. From germline, CDR1 is MNHEY and CDR2 SVGEGT. The V end was cut by 2 bases, the J end by 7 bases, with 17 bases between. CDR3 in DNA: TGTGCCAGCAGTTACGTGGCAGGGCTTGGGATCGGGGAGCTGTTTTTT. As protein: CASSYVAGLGIGELFF.

The rearrangement links TRBV11-2 to TRBJ1-3, with D perhaps matching TRBD1 (5 bases). CDR3 length: 13 residues. Germline V gene sequence: CDR1 SGHAT, CDR2 FQNNGV. The V gene lost 8 bases and the J gene lost 0 bases, with 8 bases spanning the gap. CDR3 region: CASGGVSGNTIYF. The CDR3 DNA is TGTGCCAGCGGGGGGGTCTCTGGAAACACCATATATTTT.

The CDR3 region is CASSPRTGNYEQYF. The DNA for the CDR3 is TGTGCCAGCAGCCCCAGGACAGGGAACTACGAGCAGTACTTC. The J gene is TRBJ2-7, the V gene TRBV11-1, with 8 bases fitting TRBD1. CDR1 is SGHAT and CDR2 is FQDESV in the germline V gene (reference sequence). Losses at the gene ends were 5 bases for V and 3 bases for J; bases not matched to a gene: 6. This CDR3 is 14 amino acids long.

This chain uses TRBV4-1 with TRBJ2-5; D possibly corresponds to TRBD2 (7 bases). Per germline, CDR1 MGHRA and CDR2 YSYEKL. The CDR3 runs to 14 residues. V dropped 4 bases and J dropped 1 base, with 10 bases sitting between them. The CDR3 region is CASSLGGPQETQYF. The CDR3 coding sequence is TGCGCCAGCAGCCTGGGGGGGCCCCAAGAGACCCAGTACTTC.

This clone was seen once. The chain combines TRBV4-2 with TRBJ2-7, with D perhaps assigned TRBD1 or TRBD2 (5 bases each). Germline V gene lookup returns CDR1 LGHNA and CDR2 YNFKEQ. V lost 3 bases to trimming and J lost 1 base, with 13 bases between them. The CDR3 extends over 15 amino acids. The CDR3 DNA reads TGTGCCAGCAGCCAGGCCGGGACGGTGTCCTACGAGCAGTACTTC. As protein: CASSQAGTVSYEQYF.

This chain links TRBV9 with TRBJ2-1, with 8 bases fitting TRBD2. This CDR3 region has 17 residues. CDR1 and CDR2 (germline): SGDLS, YYNGEE. The J segment lost 6 bases and the V segment lost 0 bases, leaving 11 bases of the junction unmatched. The CDR3 DNA sequence: TGTGCCAGCAGCGTAGCCCTCCCCGGACTAGCCGGCAATGAGCAGTTCTTC. Its translation is CASSVALPGLAGNEQFF.

A few counts support this clone. The CDR3 nucleotides are TGTGCCAGCAGCCGATCCGGGACAGCTTTCTTT. Amino acid sequence: CASSRSGTAFF. The rearrangement joins TRBV28 to TRBJ1-1, with D perhaps matching TRBD1 (5 bases). Germline CDR1 is MDHEN and CDR2 is SYDVKM. The V end was cut by 6 bases, the J end by 10 bases, with 12 bases between. CDR3 length: 11 residues. The full variable domain, completed using reference TRBV28 and TRBJ1-1, is DVKVTQSSRYLVKRTGEKVFLECVQDMDHENMFWYRQDPGLGLRLIYFSYDVKMKEKGDIPEGYSVSREKKERFSLILESASTNQTSMYLCASSRSGTAFFGQGTRLTVV.

The chain is built from TRBV28 and TRBJ2-7; 11 bases match TRBD1. Germline CDR1 and CDR2: MDHEN and SYDVKM. The trim removed 7 bases at V and 3 bases at J, leaving 5 bases unmatched. The CDR3 extends over 14 amino acids. Here the CDR3 reads CASTTGTGGYEQYF. The CDR3 DNA follows: TGTGCCAGCACCACCGGGACAGGGGGCTACGAGCAGTACTTC.

The V gene is TRBV13, the J gene TRBJ1-1; D might be TRBD1 (5 bases). The CDR3 length is 15 residues. Looked up from germline, CDR1 is PRHDT and CDR2 is FYEKMQ (reference sequence). The V end was cut by 0 bases, the J end by 4 bases, with 12 bases between. CDR3 DNA sequence: TGTGCCAGCAGCTTAGGGGGCAGGGCACTCACTGAAGCTTTCTTT. Encoded protein: CASSLGGRALTEAFF.

This chain joins TRBV5-6 and TRBJ2-7, with a possible D match to TRBD2 (6 bases). This CDR3 spans 15 amino acids. In germline, CDR1 is SGHDT, CDR2 YYEEEE. The V end lost 4 bases, the J end lost 2 bases, and 16 bases lay between the germline ends. As DNA, the CDR3 is TGTGCCAGCAGCCTTGGGGGAGGAATGGCCTACGAGCAGTACTTC. Residues: CASSLGGGMAYEQYF.

The chain couples TRBV2 to TRBJ2-3; 7 positions agree with TRBD2. The J segment lost 4 bases and the V segment lost 6 bases, leaving 13 bases of the junction unmatched. Per germline, CDR1 SNHLY and CDR2 FYNNEI. This CDR3 spans 16 amino acids. Here the CDR3 reads CASRGGAGRSSDTQYF. In DNA, the CDR3 is TGTGCCAGCAGGGGGGGAGCGGGACGTTCTTCAGATACGCAGTATTTT.

This clone was detected a few times. V usage is TRBV11-2 and J usage is TRBJ1-2; D gene unclear. Trimming took off 0 bases at V and 4 bases at J, with 12 bases between the two ends. The CDR3 consists of 15 residues. The V gene's germline CDR1 is SGHAT and CDR2 FQNNGV. The CDR3 loop reads CASSLDRSQSYGYTF. In DNA, the CDR3 is TGTGCCAGCAGCTTAGATCGGTCCCAGTCCTATGGCTACACCTTC.

A single count supports this clone. J is TRBJ2-7 and V is TRBV19; D remains ambiguous. From germline, CDR1 is LNHDA and CDR2 SQIVND (reference sequence). There are 11 residues in the CDR3. The V and J ends lost 10 bases and 4 bases respectively, with 11 bases between them. CDR3 loop: CATSWGYEQYF. The CDR3 DNA is TGTGCCACTTCGTGGGGTTACGAGCAGTACTTC.

J is TRBJ2-3 and V is TRBV24-1; D gene unclear. The CDR3 runs to 14 residues. Germline loops: CDR1 KGHDR, CDR2 SFDVKD. Trimming stripped 1 base from V and 2 bases from J, with 6 bases between. CDR3 coding DNA: TGTGCCACCAGTGATTTTCGGATCACAGATACGCAGTATTTT. Translated, it gives CATSDFRITDTQYF.

The V call is TRBV30, the J call TRBJ2-3, with D hard to call. Germline values: CDR1 GTSNPN, CDR2 SVGIG (reference sequence). The CDR3 contains 15 residues. With 2 bases removed from V and 5 bases from J, the gap between germline ends came to 17 bases. CDR3: CAWSWYSYRGDTQYF. The CDR3 DNA reads TGTGCCTGGAGTTGGTACTCTTATCGCGGAGATACGCAGTATTTT.

This chain links TRBV27 with TRBJ2-4; the D is unclear. Germline V lookup: CDR1 MNHEY, CDR2 SMNVEV (reference sequence). The CDR3 length is 18 residues. The V end was cut by 6 bases, the J end by 1 base, with 22 bases between. DNA for the CDR3: TGTGCCAGCAGCCACCCGACGGACCCATTTAGGGCCAAAAACATTCAGTACTTC. Protein: CASSHPTDPFRAKNIQYF.

The CDR3 protein is CASSVRGNENNEQFF. Here the CDR3 DNA reads TGTGCCAGCAGCGTAAGGGGCAATGAAAACAATGAGCAGTTCTTC. The J gene is TRBJ2-1, the V gene TRBV9; a possible D gene is TRBD1 (5 bases). Germline-derived CDR1 and CDR2 are SGDLS and YYNGEE. V was pared by 1 base and J by 5 bases, with 13 bases between. This CDR3 spans 15 amino acids.

V is TRBV9 and J is TRBJ2-2; 11 nucleotides align to TRBD1. This CDR3 contains 18 residues. With 2 bases clipped from V and 6 bases from J, the junction kept 12 bases outside the gene matches. The germline V gene encodes CDR1 SGDLS and CDR2 YYNGEE. CDR3 in amino acids: CASSVGQGAPGDAGELFF. The CDR3 nucleotides read TGTGCCAGCAGCGTCGGACAGGGGGCGCCGGGAGACGCCGGGGAGCTGTTTTTT. The whole variable domain, filled in from reference TRBV9 and TRBJ2-2, reads DSGVTQTPKHLITATGQRVTLRCSPRSGDLSVYWYQQSLDQGLQFLIQYYNGEERAKGNILERFSAQQFPDLHSELNLSSLELGDSALYFCASSVGQGAPGDAGELFFGEGSRLTVL.